One sample yielded the 12 T cell receptor beta chains listed below, sequenced in a study of metastatic and nonmetastatic thyroid tumors. TCRdb used MiXCR to call clones anew from the PCR reads. In the table there are roughly 83,000 clones, 15% of which are singletons. Thyroid surgery took place with no prior treatment in any patient. The sequencing sample was made of blood. These receptors originate from a female donor with papillary thyroid cancer or a benign thyroid nodule (not recorded which). Some clones in this sample may be carry-over from other donors' samples.

This chain's CDR3 is CASSLPLGDKYQPQHF. As DNA, the CDR3 is TGTGCCAGCAGCTTACCCCTCGGGGACAAGTATCAGCCCCAGCATTTT. The chain employs TRBV11-1 and TRBJ1-5, with D maybe TRBD1 (6 bases). The germline V gene has CDR1 SGHAT and CDR2 FQDESV (reference sequence). The V and J ends lost 2 bases and 5 bases respectively, with 16 bases between them. The CDR3 consists of 16 residues.

This clone was detected many times. The gene calls are TRBV30 and TRBJ2-1, with 7 bases matching TRBD2. Germline CDR1 GTSNPN, CDR2 SVGIG (reference sequence). The CDR3 runs 11 residues. V lost 5 bases, J lost 6 bases, and 1 base stayed unmatched. The CDR3 DNA sequence: TGTGCCTGGGGGGGGGGCAATGAGCAGTTCTTC. Amino acids: CAWGGGNEQFF.

This clone was seen at least ten times. The rearrangement joins TRBV7-9 to TRBJ1-4; 11 positions agree with TRBD1. Germline assignment: CDR1 SEHNR and CDR2 FQNEAQ (reference sequence). J gave up 8 bases and V 10 bases, and 12 bases lay outside the gene matches. The CDR3 runs to 15 residues. The CDR3 here is CATGDRGGAWEKLFF. CDR3 DNA: TGTGCCACCGGGGACAGGGGGGGAGCTTGGGAAAAACTGTTTTTT.

In this sample, this clone turned up many times. This chain links TRBV3-1 with TRBJ1-2; 7 nucleotides line up with TRBD1. V lost 0 bases and J lost 5; bases outside the gene matches: 18. CDR3 length equals 19 residues. The germline CDR1 and CDR2 sequences are LGHDT and YNNKEL (reference sequence). CDR3 sequence reads: CASSQEGGRTGPLGYGYTF. CDR3 in DNA: TGTGCCAGCAGCCAAGAGGGAGGGCGGACAGGCCCCCTAGGGTATGGCTACACCTTC.

This clone was detected ten times or more. The chain has TRBV3-1 and TRBJ1-6, with D uncertain. V gave up 3 bases and J gave up 6 bases, with 6 bases separating them. The CDR3 has 13 residues. CDR1 is LGHDT and CDR2 is YNNKEL in the germline V gene (reference sequence). In DNA, the CDR3 is TGTGCCAGCAGCCAGGGCCCTAATTCACCCCTCCACTTT. This translates into CASSQGPNSPLHF.

This clone was picked up a small number of times. This may stem from a read error, because a much larger clone lies one nucleotide away. This chain uses TRBV4-1 with TRBJ2-7; 12 bases agree with TRBD2. CDR1 is MGHRA and CDR2 is YSYEKL in the germline V gene. The CDR3 has 16 amino acids. V lost 3 bases, J lost 6 bases, and 9 bases stayed unmatched. CDR3 sequence (DNA): TGCGCCAGCAGCCATTCCGGGACTAGCGGGCTCGTCGAGCAGTACTTC. Its translation is CASSHSGTSGLVEQYF.

Concerning this clone itself: A much larger clone lies one base from this, so it may be a read error. The CDR3 bases are TGCAGTGCCAGATGGGCGGGGGGGCCAACACATACGCAGTATTTT. It encodes CSARWAGGPTHTQYF. The V gene is TRBV20-1, the J gene TRBJ2-3, with 9 bases identical to TRBD2. With 6 bases clipped from V and 7 bases from J, the junction kept 14 bases outside the gene matches. Germline V gene lookup returns CDR1 DFQATT and CDR2 SNEGSKA (reference sequence). This CDR3 has 15 amino acids.

This clone has ten or more counts. This sequence joins TRBV11-2 and TRBJ2-7; D is undetermined. Trimming removed 5 bases at V and 0 bases at J, with 5 bases between. Germline CDR1 SGHAT, CDR2 FQNNGV. The CDR3 consists of 12 residues. The CDR3 nucleotides are TGTGCCAGCAGCGCATTCTCCTACGAGCAGTACTTC. Amino acid sequence: CASSAFSYEQYF.

As concerns this clone: This sequence may be a read error, since a much larger clone differs from it by one base. Other nucleotide sequences from this sample produce the same CDR3. V usage is TRBV4-2 and J usage is TRBJ2-7; D is ambiguous. The CDR3 runs to 14 residues. The germline V gene has CDR1 LGHNA and CDR2 YNFKEQ. The CDR3 DNA reads TGTGCCAGCAGCCAAGATCGGGCCACCTATGAGCAGTACTTC. This translates into CASSQDRATYEQYF.

This clone was seen a few times. Given a much more abundant clone one base away, this may be a read error. The chain employs TRBV6-9 and TRBJ2-3; 7 bases match TRBD1. Per germline, CDR1 MNHGY and CDR2 SVAAGI. The CDR3 totals 17 residues. The CDR3 coding sequence is TGCGCCAGCAGGGGGAGAGGGGGCCTAGCTAGCACAGATACGCAGTATTTT. Protein product: CASRGRGGLASTDTQYF.

As for this clone: A much bigger clone sits one base away, suggesting this may be a read error. The chain combines TRBV7-9 with TRBJ1-3; D is ambiguous. Trimming shortened V by 4 bases and J by 5 bases, and 9 bases separated the two germline ends. The germline V gene has CDR1 SEHNR and CDR2 FQNEAQ (reference sequence). The CDR3 has 13 amino acids. DNA for the CDR3: TGTGCCAGCAGCTACGCGGATCGAAACACCATATATTTT. It yields the protein CASSYADRNTIYF.

This clone appeared many times. CDR3 residues: CASPGQDGDIGKLFF. The CDR3 DNA reads TGTGCCTCTCCGGGACAGGACGGGGACATCGGAAAACTGTTTTTT. This chain links TRBV30 with TRBJ1-4; 8 nucleotides line up with TRBD1. In germline, CDR1 is GTSNPN, CDR2 SVGIG (reference sequence). CDR3 length: 15 amino acids. J lost 10 bases, V lost 7 bases, and 17 bases had no gene match.